Included here is one TCR beta chain sequence, with context. This record belongs to a study of cytotoxic CD8 clonotypes in ibrutinib-treated CLL. Across the study: More than 9 relapsed/refractory, some 14 treatment-naive; about 17 IGHV unmutated.

Sequencing used immunoSEQ multiplex PCR; TCRdb keeps in-frame clones, though not all of them. This sample has 110,000 to 150,000 clones, with roughly three quarters found just once. Approximately 2.2 micrograms of genomic DNA from cryopreserved PBMCs went into TCR beta libraries. Germline lookup yields CDR1 SGHTA and CDR2 FQGTGA. V shed 6 bases and J shed 4 bases, with 12 bases lying between them. The CDR3 covers 13 residues. The clonotype was recovered from a human donor with chronic lymphocytic leukemia. The rearrangement joins TRBV7-3 to TRBJ1-1, with D unclear. This specimen was PBMCs, taken after 24 months of ibrutinib treatment. CDR3 sequence reads: CASSPSRGTEAFF. The CDR3 nucleotides are TGTGCCAGCAGTCCCAGCCGGGGCACTGAAGCTTTCTTT.